This T cell receptor beta chain was obtained from a study of T cell changes during pregnancy in multiple sclerosis. Sequencing used immunoSEQ multiplex PCR; TCRdb keeps in-frame clones, though not all of them. The table has some 100,000 clones, roughly nine tenths seen once. Trimming took 4 bases from V and 7 from J; bases not matched to a gene: 8. CDR1 is MDHEN, CDR2 SYDVKM, per germline. The CDR3 runs to 15 residues. The sequence derives from a female donor with multiple sclerosis, enrolled in a pregnancy study. Here the sequenced sample was peripheral blood, taken in the second trimester of pregnancy. The gene calls are TRBV28 and TRBJ2-2, with 8 nucleotides matching TRBD1. The CDR3 DNA follows: TGTGCCAGCAGTTCCCCCAGGGGGCGGAACGGGGAGCTGTTTTTT. It translates to CASSSPRGRNGELFF.